A single sample is the source of the 18 T cell receptor beta chains below, sequenced in a study of cytomegalovirus exposure and HLA in healthy donors (dated by TCRdb to 2016 to 2017). Libraries came from the immunoSEQ multiplex PCR assay. A mixture of 60 forward primers for TCR Vbeta segments and 13 reverse primers for TCR Jbeta segments was used in the multiplex PCR. Imported from immuneACCESS, the table was reduced by TCRdb to in-frame sequences with V and J called. These copies leave out some clones; in studies compared against another copy, an unresolved V gene accounts for under half, and the cause of the remainder is not known. The sample includes under 200,000 clones, with roughly 85% observed a single time. Jointly, the top ten make up 0.65% to 0.75% of the sample. The sample was PBMCs. The receptors stem from a middle-aged woman in good health and CMV-seronegative.

The genes are TRBV15 and TRBJ1-1; D perhaps matches TRBD1 (5 bases). The length of the CDR3 is 13 residues. CDR1 LNHNV and CDR2 YYDKDF come from the germline V gene (reference sequence). CDR3 loop: CASGWSLNTEAFF. The CDR3 coding sequence is TGTGCGTCAGGGTGGAGCTTGAACACTGAAGCTTTCTTT.

This clone has just one count. The rearrangement links TRBV7-2 to TRBJ2-3; D is perhaps TRBD1 (6 bases). CDR1 SGHTA and CDR2 FQGNSA come from the germline V gene. Between the trimmed V and J ends, which lost 5 bases and 1 base, there was a span of 13 bases. This CDR3 spans 15 amino acids. As DNA, the CDR3 is TGTGCCAGCAGCCCGGACAGTCTAGGCACAGATACGCAGTATTTT. It is translated as CASSPDSLGTDTQYF. Combining the CDR3 with reference TRBV7-2 and TRBJ2-3 gives the whole variable domain GAGVSQSPSNKVTEKGKDVELRCDPISGHTALYWYRQSLGQGLEFLIYFQGNSAPDKSGLPSDRFSAERTGGSVSTLTIQRTQQEDSAVYLCASSPDSLGTDTQYFGPGTRLTVL.

The rearrangement joins TRBV5-4 to TRBJ1-2, with TRBD1 identical over 7 bases. This CDR3 spans 15 amino acids. Germline V CDR1 and CDR2: SGHNT, YYREEE (reference sequence). V shed 4 bases, J shed 3 bases, and the junction held 9 bases outside the gene matches. The CDR3 DNA follows: TGTGCCAGCAGCGAGGGGGGACAGCGGGACTATGGCTACACCTTC. It encodes CASSEGGQRDYGYTF.

The chain has TRBV6-5 and TRBJ1-2, with TRBD1 identical over 7 bases. In germline, CDR1 is MNHEY, CDR2 SVGAGI. The CDR3 has 13 residues. V dropped 6 bases and J dropped 8; count of bases not matched to a gene: 9. Here the CDR3 reads CASRQTSGGGYTF. The CDR3 DNA follows: TGTGCCAGCAGACAAACTTCAGGGGGAGGCTACACCTTC.

The chain employs TRBV30 and TRBJ2-1, with TRBD1 as a possible D gene (5 bases). Germline-derived CDR1 and CDR2 are GTSNPN and SVGIG (reference sequence). V gave up 0 bases and J gave up 8 bases, with 14 bases separating them. The CDR3 has 14 residues. The CDR3, as DNA: TGTGCCTGGAGTGTTTTTATGACAGAGGATGAGCAGTTCTTC. It specifies CAWSVFMTEDEQFF.

This chain uses TRBV5-6 with TRBJ2-1; 7 bases line up with TRBD2. The V segment lost 2 bases and the J segment 4 bases; nucleotides outside the gene matches: 6. The germline gives CDR1 SGHDT, CDR2 YYEEEE. The CDR3 runs 15 residues. CDR3 nucleotides: TGTGCCAGCAGCTTCCGGCGGGGGTTTTACAATGAGCAGTTCTTC. It codes for CASSFRRGFYNEQFF.

This clone was detected only once. The chain recombines TRBV27 with TRBJ2-7; D may be TRBD1 (5 bases). The CDR3 runs 14 residues. CDR1 is MNHEY and CDR2 is SMNVEV in the germline V gene (reference sequence). V lost 2 bases to trimming and J lost 2 bases, with 10 bases between them. CDR3 bases: TGTGCCAGCAGTTTAAGGGGTACCCCCTACGAGCAGTACTTC. This codes for CASSLRGTPYEQYF.

This clone was detected a few times. The J gene is TRBJ2-5, the V gene TRBV19; TRBD1 matches 9 bases. The V segment lost 5 bases and the J segment 5 bases; nucleotides outside the gene matches: 9. Germline V gives CDR1 LNHDA, CDR2 SQIVND (reference sequence). The CDR3 contains 15 residues. CDR3 sequence: CASSEGTGMGETQYF. CDR3 bases: TGTGCCAGTAGTGAAGGGACAGGGATGGGGGAGACCCAGTACTTC.

The chain carries TRBV27 and TRBJ2-1, with TRBD2 matching 7 bases. Germline assignment: CDR1 MNHEY and CDR2 SMNVEV (reference sequence). The CDR3 sequence is 16 residues long. V shed 5 bases, J shed 3 bases, and the junction held 10 bases outside the gene matches. The CDR3 protein is CASSLLGAGNYNEQFF. The CDR3 coding sequence is TGTGCCAGCAGTCTTCTGGGAGCGGGAAACTACAATGAGCAGTTCTTC.

This chain joins TRBV11-2 and TRBJ2-1; maybe TRBD2 (5 bases). Germline CDR1 and CDR2: SGHAT and FQNNGV. V was pared by 5 bases and J by 7 bases, with 15 bases between. This CDR3 contains 14 residues. Here the CDR3 reads CASSPSGLRNEQFF. The CDR3 bases are TGTGCCAGCAGCCCCTCGGGGTTAAGGAATGAGCAGTTCTTC. The entire variable domain, with the rest obtained from reference TRBV11-2 and TRBJ2-1, is as follows: EAGVAQSPRYKIIEKRQSVAFWCNPISGHATLYWYQQILGQGPKLLIQFQNNGVVDDSQLPKDRFSAERLKGVDSTLKIQPAKLEDSAVYLCASSPSGLRNEQFFGPGTRLTVL.

This clone was counted once. The J gene is TRBJ2-1, the V gene TRBV7-8, with D hard to call. The CDR3 runs to 14 residues. The V end was cut by 5 bases, the J end by 6 bases, with 14 bases between. Germline loops: CDR1 SGHVS, CDR2 FQNEAQ. CDR3 sequence reads: CASSDVRVRNEQFF. CDR3 bases: TGTGCCAGCAGCGATGTACGGGTACGCAATGAGCAGTTCTTC.

The rearrangement links TRBV11-2 to TRBJ2-1; 8 bases map to TRBD1. The CDR3 contains 14 residues. Germline V gene sequence: CDR1 SGHAT, CDR2 FQNNGV. The ends lost 5 bases at V and 3 bases at J; junction bases unmatched: 3. The CDR3 region is CASSKDRVYNEQFF. In DNA, the CDR3 is TGTGCCAGCAGCAAGGACAGGGTCTACAATGAGCAGTTCTTC.

The V and J genes are TRBV21-1 and TRBJ2-1; the D call in the table, TRBD2, was not verified against the DNA. TRBV21-1 is a pseudogene. There are 14 residues in the CDR3. The DNA of the CDR3 is TGTGCCAGCAGCTCTATTTTGGGGGGACCTGAGCAGTTCTTC. Translation: CASSSILGGPEQFF.

This clone has a single count. CDR3 amino acids: CASSDLQGAYEQYF. CDR3 in DNA: TGTGCCAGCAGTGACCTACAGGGGGCCTACGAGCAGTACTTC. The chain employs TRBV6-6 and TRBJ2-7; 8 nucleotides match TRBD1. CDR3 length: 14 residues. The V and J ends lost 5 bases and 2 bases, in that order; junction bases with no gene match: 5. CDR1 is MNHNY, CDR2 SVGAGI, per germline (reference sequence).

Only one count was recorded for this clone. The chain uses TRBV7-6 and TRBJ1-2, with 7 positions matching TRBD1. CDR1 and CDR2 from the germline V gene are SGHVS and FNYEAQ. V shed 1 base and J 2 bases; nucleotides not matched to a gene: 13. The CDR3 has 18 amino acids. The CDR3 DNA follows: TGTGCCAGCAGCTTAGGGCAGGGGGACAGACCGAGAAACTATGGCTACACCTTC. Its protein product is CASSLGQGDRPRNYGYTF.

V is TRBV19 and J is TRBJ1-4; perhaps TRBD1 as D (5 bases). In germline, CDR1 is LNHDA, CDR2 SQIVND (reference sequence). V was cut by 1 base and J by 10 bases, with 10 bases left in between. This CDR3 is 13 amino acids long. The CDR3, as DNA: TGTGCCAGTAGTATAGTTCAGGGAGGAAAACTGTTTTTT. Its protein is CASSIVQGGKLFF.

J is TRBJ2-5 and V is TRBV7-6, with a weak D call TRBD2 (6 bases). Germline CDR1 reads SGHVS; CDR2 reads FNYEAQ. The CDR3 has 17 amino acids. V lost 5 bases, J lost 1 base, and 20 bases lay in between. In DNA, the CDR3 is TGTGCCAGCAGCCCCACCTTTGGTGCGGGGCTCCAAGAGACCCAGTACTTC. This translates into CASSPTFGAGLQETQYF. The entire variable domain, with the rest obtained from reference TRBV7-6 and TRBJ2-5, is as follows: GAGVSQSPRYKVTKRGQDVALRCDPISGHVSLYWYRQALGQGPEFLTYFNYEAQQDKSGLPNDRFSAERPEGSISTLTIQRTEQRDSAMYRCASSPTFGAGLQETQYFGPGTRLLVL.

The chain links TRBV9 to TRBJ1-4; a possible D gene is TRBD1 (6 bases). V was trimmed by 0 bases and J by 2 bases, leaving 11 bases between them. The CDR3 loop spans 16 amino acids. The V gene's germline CDR1 is SGDLS and CDR2 YYNGEE. The CDR3 nucleotides read TGTGCCAGCAGCGTAGACTGGACAGCTACTAATGAAAAACTGTTTTTT. This sequence encodes CASSVDWTATNEKLFF.